The rows below give T cell receptor beta chains drawn from one sample of a study of T-cell reconstitution after alpha-beta-depleted transplantation in children. One entry per CDR3 protein results from TCRdb running MiXCR on the PCR reads. The table includes 450,000 to 500,000 distinct CDR3 sequences, approximately 13% detected once. The material was PBMCs from the stem cell graft donor, obtained from the stem cell graft. These receptors were collected from a human donor who donated a stem cell graft to a child with combined immunodeficiency. Both conserved end residues are part of each CDR3. A D gene is named only where the DNA matches it firmly. The size of a clone is reported for some rows only, either as once, few or many, or as a class for expanded clones.

J	V	D	size	DNA	CDR3
TRBJ1-2	TRBV12-3/TRBV12-4	TRBD1	few	TGTGCCAGCACCCCAGGGGGGGGGCACTATGGCTACACCTTC	CASTPGGGHYGYTF
TRBJ2-1	TRBV20-1	TRBD2	NA	TGCAGTGCTAGTGGGGGTGGCGGGAGAGGTGGGAATGAGCAGTTCTTC	CSASGGGGRGGNEQFF
TRBJ2-5	TRBV5-1	NA	many	TGCGCCAGCAGCTTGGGGGGGTCCCATTTCCAAGAGACCCAGTACTTC	CASSLGGSHFQETQYF
TRBJ2-1	TRBV20-1	TRBD2	many	TGCAGTGCTAGAGATAGCGGGAGTGATGTTGAGCAGTTCTTC	CSARDSGSDVEQFF
TRBJ2-2	TRBV7-8	TRBD2	NA	TGTGCCAGCAGCCTTTACACCCTAGCGGGGACGAACACCGGGGAGCTGTTTTTT	CASSLYTLAGTNTGELFF
TRBJ2-1	TRBV5-1	NA	few	TGCGCCAGCAGCTTGGTTCCGCGGGATTCCTACAATGAGCAGTTCTTC	CASSLVPRDSYNEQFF
TRBJ1-5	TRBV3-1	NA	NA	TGTGCCAGCAGCCAAGGGGGCCACTCGGCCCAGCATTTT	CASSQGGHSAQHF
TRBJ2-1	TRBV6-5	NA	NA	TGTGCCAGCAGTTACGAGGTCAGAGTCTCCTACAATGAGCAGTTCTTC	CASSYEVRVSYNEQFF
TRBJ2-7	TRBV2	TRBD1	few	TGTGCCGGGACCGGGACAGACCCCTACGAGCAGTACTTC	CAGTGTDPYEQYF
TRBJ2-7	TRBV18	TRBD1	NA	TGTGCCAGCTCACCACGCACGGGACAGGAATTGGGTCTTGTGTACTTC	CASSPRTGQELGLVYF
TRBJ2-3	TRBV9	NA	many	TGTGCCAGCAGCGTAACCGGGACCAGTACGCAGTATTTT	CASSVTGTSTQYF
TRBJ2-7	TRBV7-2	TRBD2	NA	TGTGCCAGCAGCTTACAAGGACTAGCGGGGGAGTACGAGCAGTACTTC	CASSLQGLAGEYEQYF
TRBJ2-7	TRBV12-3/TRBV12-4	TRBD1	many	TGTGCCAGCAGTCCCAACTTGACAGGGGCTTCTGGCGAGCAGTACTTC	CASSPNLTGASGEQYF
TRBJ2-6	TRBV11-2	TRBD1	few	TGTGCCAGCAGCCTGACAGGGGGCCTTGGGGCCAACGTCCTGACTTTC	CASSLTGGLGANVLTF
TRBJ2-2	TRBV25-1	TRBD1	NA	TGTGCCAGCGGACAGACAGGGTCCGGGGAGCTGTTTTTT	CASGQTGSGELFF
TRBJ2-1	TRBV5-1	TRBD2	NA	TGCGCCAGCAGCTTGAATAGCGGGAGGTACAATGAGCAGTTCTTC	CASSLNSGRYNEQFF
TRBJ2-2	TRBV7-7	NA	few	TGTGCCAGCAGCTTGCCAGGGGACGGGGAGCTGTTTTTT	CASSLPGDGELFF
TRBJ2-3	TRBV2	NA	NA	TGTGCCAGCCTGTATGGGGCAGATACGCAGTATTTT	CASLYGADTQYF
TRBJ2-3	TRBV10-3	NA	NA	TGTGCCATCAGAGACACAGATACGCAGTATTTT	CAIRDTDTQYF
TRBJ2-1	TRBV5-1	NA	many	TGCGCCAGCAGGCCTGGGCAGGGCTCCTACAATGAGCAGTTCTTC	CASRPGQGSYNEQFF
TRBJ2-3	TRBV20-1	TRBD1	NA	TGCAGTGCTACCCGGACAGGGGGCCCAACCGTGAGCACAGATACGCAGTATTTT	CSATRTGGPTVSTDTQYF
TRBJ2-1	TRBV10-3	NA	NA	TGTGCCATCAGTGAGTCGATAGAGCAGTTCTTC	CAISESIEQFF